This T cell receptor beta chain was retrieved from a study of identical twins. The V end was cut by 5 bases, the J end by 3 bases, with 16 bases between. CDR1 and CDR2 (germline): MDHEN, SYDVKM. The CDR3 is 15 residues long. This clonotype has a count of ten or more. One entry per CDR3 protein results from TCRdb running MiXCR on the 5' RACE reads. The repertoire has a few hundred thousand distinct CDR3 sequences, roughly a tenth of them found once; the top ten carry 8% to 10%. This sequence joins TRBV28 and TRBJ1-2; tentative D call: TRBD1 (5 bases). The TCR originated in a man between 50 and 59 years old in good health. The sequenced material came from memory T cells sorted from blood. In DNA, the CDR3 is TGTGCCAGCAGTCCCCGCGGGGCGCACGACTATGGCTACACCTTC. Residues: CASSPRGAHDYGYTF.